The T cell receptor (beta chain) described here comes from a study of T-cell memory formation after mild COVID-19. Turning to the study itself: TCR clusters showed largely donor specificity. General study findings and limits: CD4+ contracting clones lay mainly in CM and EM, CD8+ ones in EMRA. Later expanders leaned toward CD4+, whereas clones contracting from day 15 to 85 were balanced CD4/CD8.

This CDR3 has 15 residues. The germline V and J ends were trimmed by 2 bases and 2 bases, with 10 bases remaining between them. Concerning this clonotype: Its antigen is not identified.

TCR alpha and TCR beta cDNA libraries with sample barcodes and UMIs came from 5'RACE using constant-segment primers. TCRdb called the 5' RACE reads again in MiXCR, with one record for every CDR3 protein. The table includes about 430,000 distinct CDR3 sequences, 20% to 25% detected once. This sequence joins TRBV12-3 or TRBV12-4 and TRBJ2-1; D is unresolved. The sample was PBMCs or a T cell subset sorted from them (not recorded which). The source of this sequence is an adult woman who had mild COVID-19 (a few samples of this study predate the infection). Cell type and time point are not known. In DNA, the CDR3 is TGTGCCAGCAGTTTAAAAACGTTAGCCTACAATGAGCAGTTCTTC. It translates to CASSLKTLAYNEQFF.